This TCR beta chain was sequenced in a study of sequential checkpoint blockade in melanoma. Overall study: Both treatment sequences were followed by maintenance nivolumab.

Losses at the gene ends were 5 bases for V and 3 bases for J; bases not matched to a gene: 3. The germline CDR1 and CDR2 sequences are SGHNT and YENEEA. This CDR3 contains 14 residues. Study conclusions and caveats: For nivolumab-first patients, baseline tumor clonality was associated with response.

Specified treatment: randomized to nivolumab then ipilimumab (arm A) or the reverse (arm B). Profiling relied on immunoSEQ multiplex PCR, and the TCRdb table lists in-frame clones only, not all of them. The data show 2,000 to 2,500 clones, with about 17% seen just once and approximately 13% held by the top ten. By sample fraction, this clone is medium-sized. Its antigen is not known. The sequencing used tumor tissue (inferred from file names), collected from a patient given nivolumab and ipilimumab in sequence. This receptor was identified in a human donor with melanoma. The chain employs TRBV11-3 and TRBJ1-5, with 8 bases aligning to TRBD1. The CDR3, as DNA: TGTGCCAGCAGCCCGACAGGGGTCAATCAGCCCCAGCATTTT. It yields the protein CASSPTGVNQPQHF. Full variable domain (remainder filled in from reference TRBV11-3 and TRBJ1-5): EAGVVQSPRYKIIEKKQPVAFWCNPISGHNTLYWYLQNLGQGPELLIRYENEEAVDDSQLPKDRFSAERLKGVDSTLKIQPAELGDSAVYLCASSPTGVNQPQHFGDGTRLSIL.